This passage covers 19 T cell receptor beta chains from one sample sequenced in a study of cytomegalovirus exposure and HLA in healthy donors. The PCR contained 60 Vbeta and 13 Jbeta primers. Using immunoSEQ multiplex PCR, the repertoire was profiled, and TCRdb retains in-frame clones only, with some absent. The sample totals some 130,000 clones. Sequencing was performed on PBMCs. These receptors were taken from a man younger than 35 in good health and CMV-seronegative.

This chain joins TRBV5-4 and TRBJ1-1; TRBD1 matches 8 bases. The CDR3 contains 15 residues. V was pared by 0 bases and J by 7 bases, with 8 bases of the junction left unmatched. The germline V gene encodes CDR1 SGHNT and CDR2 YYREEE (reference sequence). For the CDR3, the DNA is TGTGCCAGCAGCTTGGGGTGGACAGGGTCGGATGAAGCTTTCTTT. Its protein product is CASSLGWTGSDEAFF.

The CDR3 here is CASSQHMDYPDTQYF. In nucleotides, the CDR3 is TGCGCCAGCAGCCAACACATGGACTATCCAGATACGCAGTATTTT. V is TRBV4-3 and J is TRBJ2-3; D possibly corresponds to TRBD2 (6 bases). V lost 2 bases to trimming and J lost 4 bases, with 13 bases between them. There are 15 residues in the CDR3. The germline gives CDR1 LGHNA, CDR2 YSLEER.

The CDR3 is CASSQDWGGADFADTQYF. The CDR3 coding sequence is TGCGCCAGCAGCCAAGACTGGGGGGGGGCCGATTTTGCTGATACGCAGTATTTT. This chain connects TRBV4-3 to TRBJ2-3, with TRBD2 as a possible D gene (7 bases). CDR1 is LGHNA, CDR2 YSLEER, per germline. V was cut by 0 bases and J by 6 bases, with 22 bases left in between. The CDR3 is made up of 18 amino acids.

This chain uses TRBV7-8 with TRBJ2-5; D may be TRBD2 (6 bases). Judging by the DNA end, TRBJ2-7 fits better; the J call may be wrong. The CDR3 has 14 residues. In germline, CDR1 is SGHVS, CDR2 FQNEAQ. CDR3 bases: TGTGCCAGCAGCTTAGTTAGCGGTACGGGCGAGCAGTACTTC. Encoded protein: CASSLVSGTGEQYF.

This chain links TRBV4-3 with TRBJ2-7; D possibly corresponds to TRBD2 (5 bases). The germline CDR1 and CDR2 sequences are LGHNA and YSLEER. The germline V and J ends were trimmed by 1 base and 2 bases, with 12 bases remaining between them. The CDR3 has 15 amino acids. CDR3 residues: CASSQGASRTYEQYF. DNA of the CDR3: TGCGCCAGCAGCCAAGGGGCTAGCAGGACCTACGAGCAGTACTTC.

This sequence joins TRBV7-3 and TRBJ2-1, with D perhaps TRBD2 (8 bases). CDR3 length equals 16 residues. Germline V gene sequence: CDR1 SGHTA, CDR2 FQGTGA. Trimming pared 3 bases from V and 4 bases from J, leaving 16 bases between. CDR3 coding DNA: TGTGCCAGCAGCTTGTCGGGGGGGACAGCTTACAATGAGCAGTTCTTC. It is translated as CASSLSGGTAYNEQFF.

V gene TRBV7-9 combines with J gene TRBJ2-1, with 8 bases aligning to TRBD1. Unmatched junction bases numbered 6, after V lost 5 bases and J lost 6 bases. This CDR3 spans 14 amino acids. From germline, CDR1 is SEHNR and CDR2 FQNEAQ (reference sequence). This chain's CDR3 is CASSPDRGFNEQFF. The CDR3 DNA reads TGTGCCAGCAGCCCAGACAGGGGATTCAATGAGCAGTTCTTC.

The rearrangement links TRBV19 to TRBJ2-7, with D unresolved. Trimming cost V 4 bases and J 3 bases, with 10 bases left between them. Per the germline V gene, CDR1 is LNHDA and CDR2 is SQIVND (reference sequence). The CDR3 spans 13 residues. Written as DNA, the CDR3 is TGTGCCAGTAGTAAGAGTAGGAGCTACGAGCAGTACTTC. It specifies CASSKSRSYEQYF.

CDR3 nucleotides: TGTGCCAGCAGGTCGATCGCTAAGGGAGTTTCATCCACAGATACGCAGTATTTT. It codes for CASRSIAKGVSSTDTQYF. The V call is TRBV7-3, the J call TRBJ2-3; D is perhaps TRBD2 (5 bases). CDR3 size: 18 residues. Germline CDR1 and CDR2: SGHTA and FQGTGA. Trimming shortened V by 6 bases and J by 2 bases, and 24 bases separated the two germline ends.

The chain is built from TRBV5-1 and TRBJ2-7; 7 nucleotides line up with TRBD2. The CDR3 spans 16 residues. Germline loops: CDR1 SGHRS, CDR2 YFSETQ. V lost 4 bases and J lost 2; bases outside the gene matches: 12. CDR3 DNA: TGCGCCAGCAGCCCCCTAGCGGCGGGAGCTACCTACGAGCAGTACTTC. Translated: CASSPLAAGATYEQYF.

J is TRBJ2-1 and V is TRBV7-3, with D unresolved. Germline-derived CDR1 and CDR2 are SGHTA and FQGTGA. Trimming removed 6 bases at V and 8 bases at J, with 14 bases between. The CDR3 runs to 13 residues. CDR3 protein: CASSSPGNDEQFF. The CDR3 nucleotides read TGTGCCAGCAGTTCCCCGGGTAATGATGAGCAGTTCTTC.

The chain combines TRBV7-6 with TRBJ2-3, with TRBD2 identical over 10 bases. This CDR3 region has 16 residues. Germline loops: CDR1 SGHVS, CDR2 FNYEAQ. The J segment lost 0 bases and the V segment lost 5 bases, leaving 5 bases of the junction unmatched. CDR3 amino acids: CASSAGTSVSTDTQYF. The CDR3 nucleotides are TGTGCCAGCAGCGCCGGGACTAGCGTTAGCACAGATACGCAGTATTTT.

V and J are TRBV2 and TRBJ1-2; 8 bases fit TRBD1. Unmatched junction bases numbered 10, after V lost 3 bases and J lost 7 bases. The CDR3 sequence is 15 residues long. Germline lookup yields CDR1 SNHLY and CDR2 FYNNEI. Here the CDR3 DNA reads TGTGCCAGCAGTGACTGGGCAGGGGGCAGTAGTGGCTACACCTTC. This encodes CASSDWAGGSSGYTF.

Concerning this clone itself: Different DNA sequences within this sample yield the same CDR3. This rearrangement joins TRBV7-2 to TRBJ1-1; D possibly corresponds to TRBD1 (6 bases). Trimming took 1 base from V and 2 from J, leaving 8 bases between them. Germline CDR1 and CDR2: SGHTA and FQGNSA. CDR3 length: 14 residues. Here the CDR3 DNA reads TGTGCCAGCAGCTTAGGGACAGCTAACACTGAAGCTTTCTTT. Its protein is CASSLGTANTEAFF.

This rearrangement joins TRBV5-5 to TRBJ1-2, with D hard to call. V was cut by 0 bases and J by 11 bases, with 14 bases left in between. The CDR3 runs to 13 residues. Germline assignment: CDR1 SGHKS and CDR2 YYEKEE (reference sequence). Written as DNA, the CDR3 is TGTGCCAGCAGCTTGGTAGTCCGTCCGGGGTACACCTTC. Its protein product is CASSLVVRPGYTF.

The chain employs TRBV6-6 and TRBJ2-1, with D possibly TRBD1 on 6 matching bases. The CDR3 sequence is 12 residues long. V was clipped by 6 bases and J by 10 bases, with 13 bases between them. Germline V lookup: CDR1 MNHNY, CDR2 SVGAGI (reference sequence). The DNA of the CDR3 is TGTGCCAGCAGAACCGGGACAAACGAGCAGTTCTTC. The encoded protein is CASRTGTNEQFF.

This CDR3 is CASSLGGGAGNTIYF. CDR3 coding DNA: TGCGCCAGCAGCTTGGGGGGCGGTGCTGGAAACACCATATATTTT. The J gene is TRBJ1-3, the V gene TRBV5-1; D perhaps matches TRBD1 (5 bases). Germline-derived CDR1 and CDR2 are SGHRS and YFSETQ. The CDR3 consists of 15 residues. Trimming shortened V by 0 bases and J by 2 bases, and 9 bases separated the two germline ends. Full variable domain (rest looked up from reference TRBV5-1 and TRBJ1-3): KAGVTQTPRYLIKTRGQQVTLSCSPISGHRSVSWYQQTPGQGLQFLFEYFSETQRNKGNFPGRFSGRQFSNSRSEMNVSTLELGDSALYLCASSLGGGAGNTIYFGEGSWLTVV.

J is TRBJ2-1 and V is TRBV29-1; D is unresolved. The CDR3 consists of 13 residues. Germline values: CDR1 SQVTM, CDR2 ANQGSEA. The V end lost 4 bases, the J end lost 6 bases, and 13 bases lay between the germline ends. The CDR3 DNA reads as TGCAGCGTTGCCCCCCCGGGTGCCAATGAGCAGTTCTTC. It translates to CSVAPPGANEQFF.

CDR3 region: CASSDYSGGINNEQFF. DNA of the CDR3: TGTGCCAGCAGTGACTATAGCGGGGGGATTAACAATGAGCAGTTCTTC. This chain joins TRBV28 and TRBJ2-1; 10 nucleotides match TRBD2. CDR3 length: 16 amino acids. Germline V CDR1 and CDR2: MDHEN, SYDVKM. J gave up 5 bases and V 5 bases, and 9 bases lay outside the gene matches.